A selection of T cell receptor beta chains follows, all from one sample in a study of T cell responses to AZD1222 COVID-19 vaccine. Some clones are missing from TCRdb's copy, which holds only in-frame ones; the method was immunoSEQ multiplex PCR. Here the sample spans 130,000 or so clones, about 91% being singletons. Here the sequenced sample was peripheral blood, taken 28 days after the second AZD1222 dose. These receptors were obtained from an adult who received the AZD1222 COVID-19 vaccine. Each CDR3 is given with its conserved first and last residue. D genes are given only for firm matches. A row's size may be missing; if present it is once, few, many or a size class.

v_call,j_call,clone_size,d_call,cdr3_aa,cdr3_nt
TRBV12-3/TRBV12-4,TRBJ1-3,.,.,CASSQYSGNTIYF,TGTGCCAGCAGTCAGTACTCTGGAAACACCATATATTTT
TRBV10-3,TRBJ1-5,once,.,CAISELLGSNQPQHF,TGTGCCATCAGTGAACTGCTTGGGAGCAATCAGCCCCAGCATTTT
TRBV12-1,TRBJ2-6,once,.,CASSVGQGGSGANVLTF,TGTGCCAGCAGCGTGGGACAGGGCGGCTCTGGGGCCAACGTCCTGACTTTC
TRBV4-2,TRBJ1-2,.,.,CASSLGQEDYGYTF,TGTGCCAGCTCCTTGGGCCAGGAGGACTATGGCTACACCTTC
TRBV10-3,TRBJ1-5,.,TRBD1,CAISVSGGDQPQHF,TGTGCCATCAGTGTTTCAGGGGGGGATCAGCCCCAGCATTTT
TRBV4-3,TRBJ2-1,.,.,CTSSQDFPDEQFF,TGCACCAGCAGCCAGGACTTTCCAGATGAGCAGTTCTTC
TRBV11-2,TRBJ1-2,.,TRBD1,CASSPQGAGYTF,TGTGCCAGCAGCCCACAGGGGGCAGGCTACACCTTC
TRBV7-8,TRBJ1-4,once,.,CASSAGLTATNEKLFF,TGTGCCAGCAGCGCGGGGCTGACAGCAACTAATGAAAAACTGTTTTTT
TRBV18,TRBJ1-5,.,TRBD1,CASSPRGGGGVHGNQPQHF,TGTGCCAGCTCACCGAGAGGGGGCGGGGGCGTTCATGGCAATCAGCCCCAGCATTTT
TRBV19,TRBJ2-1,.,.,CASSIDSYNEQFF,TGTGCCAGTAGTATTGACAGTTACAATGAGCAGTTCTTC
TRBV29-1,TRBJ1-5,.,.,CSVAHGGPQHF,TGCAGCGTTGCGCACGGTGGACCCCAGCATTTT
TRBV6-2/TRBV6-3,TRBJ1-1,.,.,CASSEGPAGTEAFF,TGTGCCAGCAGTGAGGGACCGGCCGGAACTGAAGCTTTCTTT
TRBV7-9,TRBJ1-1,few,.,CASSLSAGTEAFF,TGTGCCAGCAGCTTATCAGCGGGGACTGAAGCTTTCTTT
TRBV10-3,TRBJ2-7,.,.,CAISEYGSAPYEQYF,TGTGCCATCAGTGAATATGGGTCCGCCCCCTACGAGCAGTACTTC
TRBV19,TRBJ1-1,.,.,CASSITSGPEAFF,TGTGCCAGTAGTATTACGAGCGGGCCTGAAGCTTTCTTT
TRBV5-1,TRBJ1-1,.,.,CASSLGLEGIPEAFF,TGCGCCAGCAGCTTGGGACTCGAGGGGATTCCTGAAGCTTTCTTT
TRBV15,TRBJ1-1,.,TRBD1,CAAGTEMNTEAFF,TGTGCCGCCGGGACAGAAATGAACACTGAAGCTTTCTTT
TRBV19,TRBJ2-4,.,.,CASSIQRGDIQYF,TGTGCCAGTAGTATTCAAAGGGGGGACATTCAGTACTTC
TRBV5-4,TRBJ2-3,.,TRBD2,CASSSTPTRTSENTDTQYF,TGTGCCAGCAGCTCCACGCCGACGCGGACTAGCGAAAACACAGATACGCAGTATTTT
TRBV5-1,TRBJ1-1,.,TRBD1,CASSLSGQGADTEAFF,TGCGCCAGCAGCTTGTCGGGACAGGGGGCGGACACTGAAGCTTTCTTT
TRBV2,TRBJ1-2,.,.,CASSPGRTNYGYTF,TGTGCCAGCAGCCCCGGACGGACCAACTATGGCTACACCTTC
TRBV5-8,TRBJ2-5,.,TRBD2,CASSLLAGKETQYF,TGTGCCAGCAGCTTGCTAGCGGGGAAAGAGACCCAGTACTTC
TRBV7-9,TRBJ2-7,once,.,CASSHAALYEQYF,TGTGCCAGCAGCCATGCAGCCCTCTACGAGCAGTACTTC
TRBV29-1,TRBJ1-1,.,.,CSVLWAAMNTEAFF,TGCAGCGTTTTATGGGCAGCAATGAACACTGAAGCTTTCTTT
TRBV6-5,TRBJ1-2,once,.,CASRILAGINYGYTF,TGTGCCAGCAGAATATTGGCAGGGATTAACTATGGCTACACCTTC
TRBV6-5,TRBJ2-3,.,.,CASSYSSFPTDTQYF,TGTGCCAGCAGTTATTCGTCCTTCCCGACAGATACGCAGTATTTT
TRBV5-1,TRBJ2-5,.,.,CASSGYRQETQYF,TGCGCCAGCAGCGGATACAGACAAGAGACCCAGTACTTC
TRBV30,TRBJ1-6,.,.,CAWSAQTYNSPLHF,TGTGCCTGGAGTGCACAGACCTATAATTCACCCCTCCACTTT
TRBV7-9,TRBJ1-4,once,.,CASSLGQGDEKLFF,TGTGCCAGCAGCTTAGGGCAGGGAGATGAAAAACTGTTTTTT
TRBV19,TRBJ2-1,.,TRBD2,CASRNLAGGSYNEQFF,TGTGCCAGTAGGAATCTAGCGGGAGGCTCCTACAATGAGCAGTTCTTC
TRBV10-2,TRBJ2-3,once,TRBD2,CASMSGGPTDTQYF,TGCGCCAGCATGTCGGGGGGACCCACAGATACGCAGTATTTT
TRBV6-5,TRBJ1-3,few,.,CASSYGPTAVGNTIYF,TGTGCCAGCAGTTACGGACCCACAGCCGTCGGAAACACCATATATTTT
TRBV5-1,TRBJ1-1,.,.,CASRPKQERTEAFF,TGCGCCAGCAGACCTAAACAGGAGAGGACTGAAGCTTTCTTT